These 16 T cell receptor beta chains came from one sample sequenced in a study of response to subunit inactivated influenza vaccine (dated by TCRdb to about 2018). The library was obtained by RT-PCR. Instrument on record: Illumina HiSeq 2500. TCRdb ran its own pipeline on the public reads, namely fastp trimming at Q25 and MiXCR clone calling, and kept in-frame beta chains. Rows with one shared CDR3 protein collapse into an entry with the most common genes and DNA. The sample yields 490,000 or so distinct CDR3 sequences; under 9% were counted once. The leading ten clones occupy over 10% of the sample. Sequences were derived from PBMCs from blood, sampled around 2 years after vaccination. All receptors come from a man aged 50-75 years who received an inactivated influenza vaccine. Donor details come from another sample of the same person, matched by shared clones.

The chain joins TRBV20-1 to TRBJ1-6; 7 bases are shared with TRBD1. Germline values: CDR1 DFQATT, CDR2 SNEGSKA (reference sequence). V was clipped by 2 bases and J by 3 bases; unmatched bases: 4. This CDR3 is 15 amino acids long. The CDR3 here is CSARPGTVYNSPLHF. The DNA for the CDR3 is TGCAGTGCTAGACCAGGGACAGTCTATAATTCACCCCTCCACTTT.

A few counts support this clonotype. CDR3 sequence reads: CASSFRTASNTEAFF. In DNA form, the CDR3 reads TGTGCCAGCAGCTTTCGGACTGCTTCGAACACTGAAGCTTTCTTT. This sequence joins TRBV7-2 and TRBJ1-1; no definite D call. Trimming pared 3 bases from V and 1 base from J, leaving 12 bases between. CDR3 length: 15 amino acids. Per the germline V gene, CDR1 is SGHTA and CDR2 is FQGNSA.

This clonotype has only a few counts. This chain connects TRBV10-3 to TRBJ2-5, with 13 bases identical to TRBD2. The V and J ends lost 6 bases and 5 bases, in that order; junction bases with no gene match: 9. The germline V gene encodes CDR1 ENHRY and CDR2 SYGVKD. This CDR3 region has 16 residues. DNA of the CDR3: TGTGCCATCAGCATGACTAGCGGGGGGCCGGGGGAGACCCAGTACTTC. This sequence encodes CAISMTSGGPGETQYF.

This clonotype was detected many times. The rearrangement uses TRBV20-1 and TRBJ1-2; 7 bases match TRBD1. The ends lost 6 bases at V and 2 bases at J; junction bases unmatched: 6. The CDR3 runs to 13 residues. Germline CDR1 DFQATT, CDR2 SNEGSKA (reference sequence). CDR3 in amino acids: CSAGPDRNYGYTF. CDR3 sequence (DNA): TGCAGTGCCGGCCCGGACAGGAACTATGGCTACACCTTC.

This clonotype was seen a few times. The chain links TRBV3-1 to TRBJ2-2; D might be TRBD1 (5 bases). Germline V gives CDR1 LGHDT, CDR2 YNNKEL (reference sequence). Trimming removed 3 bases from V and 2 bases from J, with 10 bases in between. This CDR3 contains 15 residues. In nucleotides, the CDR3 is TGTGCCAGCAGCCACAGGGAACATAACACCGGGGAGCTGTTTTTT. It encodes CASSHREHNTGELFF.

The table lists this clonotype with many counts. V usage is TRBV10-1 and J usage is TRBJ2-1, with 7 bases fitting TRBD1. CDR1 is WNHNN and CDR2 is SYGVQD in the germline V gene (reference sequence). J lost 8 bases, V lost 6 bases, and 7 bases had no gene match. The CDR3 is 13 residues long. The CDR3 sequence: CASSRDSLDEQFF. The CDR3 DNA reads as TGCGCCAGCAGCAGGGACAGTCTAGATGAGCAGTTCTTC.

This clonotype turned up a few times. The V call is TRBV24-1, the J call TRBJ2-2, with D uncertain. Germline V gives CDR1 KGHDR, CDR2 SFDVKD. This CDR3 is built from 19 residues. V lost 4 bases to trimming and J lost 4 bases, with 24 bases between them. The CDR3 spells CATSDSLGPPQRGTGELFF. CDR3 bases: TGTGCCACCAGTGACTCACTTGGACCCCCCCAACGAGGCACCGGGGAGCTGTTTTTT.

At least ten counts were recorded for this clonotype. The chain combines TRBV4-1 with TRBJ1-2; no reliable D call. Germline assignment: CDR1 MGHRA and CDR2 YSYEKL. V was trimmed by 0 bases and J by 2 bases, leaving 7 bases between them. This CDR3 comprises 14 residues. The CDR3 nucleotides read TGCGCCAGCAGCCAAGATTCACAAAACTATGGCTACACCTTC. Translated, it gives CASSQDSQNYGYTF.

This sequence joins TRBV7-9 and TRBJ2-6; 7 bases map to TRBD1. V shed 4 bases and J 1 base; nucleotides not matched to a gene: 7. The CDR3 contains 17 residues. Looked up from germline, CDR1 is SEHNR and CDR2 is FQNEAQ (reference sequence). The CDR3 here is CASSSGGHRSGANVLTF. CDR3 in DNA: TGTGCCAGCAGCTCAGGGGGACACAGGTCTGGGGCCAACGTCCTGACTTTC.

This clonotype has ten or more counts. The rearrangement links TRBV5-6 to TRBJ2-1; 7 nucleotides agree with TRBD2. Germline CDR1 reads SGHDT; CDR2 reads YYEEEE. There are 16 residues in the CDR3. The J segment lost 3 bases and the V segment lost 1 base, leaving 7 bases of the junction unmatched. CDR3 bases: TGTGCCAGCAGCTTGTGGGCGGGAGCCGACTACAATGAGCAGTTCTTC. It encodes CASSLWAGADYNEQFF.

The chain combines TRBV6-1 with TRBJ1-5, with 11 bases identical to TRBD1. V was pared by 6 bases and J by 6 bases, with 10 bases of the junction left unmatched. Germline values: CDR1 MNHNS, CDR2 SASEGT. The CDR3 is 16 amino acids. The CDR3 loop is CASSETGQGAIQPQHF. The CDR3 nucleotides read TGTGCCAGCAGCGAAACAGGACAGGGGGCCATTCAGCCCCAGCATTTT.

The V and J genes are TRBV20-1 and TRBJ2-5, with D perhaps given as TRBD1 or TRBD2 (5 bases each). V lost 5 bases and J lost 4, with 17 bases in between. This CDR3 has 14 residues. Germline V gene sequence: CDR1 DFQATT, CDR2 SNEGSKA (reference sequence). The CDR3 bases are TGCAGTGCTGCCAGGGTAGAGGGGTCAGAGACCCAGTACTTC. As protein: CSAARVEGSETQYF.

This clonotype was detected only a few times. The V call is TRBV9, the J call TRBJ2-4, with D maybe TRBD2 (6 bases). CDR1 is SGDLS and CDR2 is YYNGEE in the germline V gene. The CDR3 length is 15 residues. V lost 0 bases to trimming and J lost 4 bases, with 11 bases between them. The CDR3 sequence: CASSVGRERKNIQYF. The CDR3 DNA sequence: TGTGCCAGCAGCGTAGGGAGGGAGAGAAAAAACATTCAGTACTTC.

The chain joins TRBV9 to TRBJ2-1; D might be TRBD2 (5 bases). V lost 3 bases, J lost 9 bases, and 22 bases lay in between. This CDR3 has 16 residues. Germline V gene sequence: CDR1 SGDLS, CDR2 YYNGEE. The CDR3 sequence: CASSAPLFGAALEQFF. The CDR3 DNA is TGTGCCAGCAGCGCGCCCTTGTTCGGAGCGGCACTTGAGCAGTTCTTC.

The gene calls are TRBV10-3 and TRBJ1-6; 7 bases are a match to TRBD1. Per germline, CDR1 ENHRY and CDR2 SYGVKD. J gave up 15 bases and V 4 bases, and 15 bases lay outside the gene matches. CDR3 size: 15 residues. The CDR3 DNA reads as TGTGCCATCAGTGGCCAGGGGGGATCCGTTGGGGTCCTCCACTTT. This translates into CAISGQGGSVGVLHF.

This clonotype showed up many times. The V gene is TRBV21-1, the J gene TRBJ2-6; the table's D call, TRBD2, has no DNA check behind it. TRBV21-1 is noted as a pseudogene. The CDR3 is 17 amino acids. As DNA, the CDR3 is TGTGCTCCGAAGAGGGCACGAACCTGCTCTGGGGCCAACGTCCTGACTTTC. It translates to CAPKRARTCSGANVLTF.